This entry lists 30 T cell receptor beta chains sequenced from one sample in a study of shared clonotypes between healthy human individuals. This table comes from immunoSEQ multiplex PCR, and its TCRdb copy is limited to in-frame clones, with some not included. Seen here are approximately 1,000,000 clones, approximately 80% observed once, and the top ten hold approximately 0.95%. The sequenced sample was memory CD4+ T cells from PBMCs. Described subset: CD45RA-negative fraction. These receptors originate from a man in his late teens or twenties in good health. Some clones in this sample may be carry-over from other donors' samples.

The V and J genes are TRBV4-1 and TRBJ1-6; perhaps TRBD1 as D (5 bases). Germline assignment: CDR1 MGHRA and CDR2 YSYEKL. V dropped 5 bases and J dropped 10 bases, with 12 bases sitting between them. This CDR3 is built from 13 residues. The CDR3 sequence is CASSDSSQSPLHF. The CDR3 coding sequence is TGCGCCAGCAGCGACAGCAGTCAGTCACCCCTCCACTTT.

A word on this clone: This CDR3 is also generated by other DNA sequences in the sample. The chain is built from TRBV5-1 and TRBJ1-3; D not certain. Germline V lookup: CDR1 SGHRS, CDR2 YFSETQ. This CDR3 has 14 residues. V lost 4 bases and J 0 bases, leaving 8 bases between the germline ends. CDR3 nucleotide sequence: TGCGCCAGCAGCGGCGGGAGCTCTGGAAACACCATATATTTT. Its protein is CASSGGSSGNTIYF.

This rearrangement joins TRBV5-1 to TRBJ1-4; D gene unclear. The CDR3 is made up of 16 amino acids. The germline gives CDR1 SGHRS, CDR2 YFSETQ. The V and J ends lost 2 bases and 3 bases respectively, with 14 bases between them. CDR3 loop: CASSFNPKGANEKLFF. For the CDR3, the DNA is TGCGCCAGCAGCTTCAACCCCAAGGGTGCTAATGAAAAACTGTTTTTT.

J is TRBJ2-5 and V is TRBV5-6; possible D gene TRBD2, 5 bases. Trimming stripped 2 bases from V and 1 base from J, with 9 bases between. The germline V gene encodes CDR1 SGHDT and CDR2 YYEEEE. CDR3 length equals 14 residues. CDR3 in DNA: TGTGCCAGCAGCTTTACGAGGGTCCAAGAGACCCAGTACTTC. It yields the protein CASSFTRVQETQYF.

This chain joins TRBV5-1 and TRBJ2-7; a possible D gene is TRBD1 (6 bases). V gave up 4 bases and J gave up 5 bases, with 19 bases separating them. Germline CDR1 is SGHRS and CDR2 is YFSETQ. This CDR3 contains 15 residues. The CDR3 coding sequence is TGCGCCAGCAGCGGAACGCAGGGGCTACCCAACGAGCAGTACTTC. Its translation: CASSGTQGLPNEQYF.

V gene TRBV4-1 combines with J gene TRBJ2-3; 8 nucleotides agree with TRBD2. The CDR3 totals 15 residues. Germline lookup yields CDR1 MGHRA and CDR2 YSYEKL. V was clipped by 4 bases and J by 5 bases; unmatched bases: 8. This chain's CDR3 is CASSPSAGARDTQYF. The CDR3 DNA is TGCGCCAGCAGCCCATCAGCGGGAGCACGAGATACGCAGTATTTT.

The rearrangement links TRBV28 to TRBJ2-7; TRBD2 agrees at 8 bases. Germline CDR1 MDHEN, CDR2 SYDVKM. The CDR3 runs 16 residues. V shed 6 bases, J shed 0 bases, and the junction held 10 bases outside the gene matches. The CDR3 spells CASSPGGEGYSYEQYF. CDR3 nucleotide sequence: TGTGCCAGCAGCCCGGGGGGGGAGGGCTACTCCTACGAGCAGTACTTC.

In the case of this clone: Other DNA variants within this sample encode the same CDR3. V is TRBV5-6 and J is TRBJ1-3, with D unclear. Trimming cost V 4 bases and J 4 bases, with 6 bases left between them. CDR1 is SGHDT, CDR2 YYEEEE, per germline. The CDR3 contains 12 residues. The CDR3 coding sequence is TGTGCCAGCAGCAGTGTCGGAAACACCATATATTTT. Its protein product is CASSSVGNTIYF.

As DNA, the CDR3 is TGTGCCACCACCCCTGCACTGGGTGAGACCCAGTACTTC. This encodes CATTPALGETQYF. The V gene is TRBV15, the J gene TRBJ2-5; D is unclear. The length of the CDR3 is 13 residues. CDR1 LNHNV and CDR2 YYDKDF come from the germline V gene (reference sequence). Deletions cut 7 bases from V and 5 bases from J, with 14 bases between.

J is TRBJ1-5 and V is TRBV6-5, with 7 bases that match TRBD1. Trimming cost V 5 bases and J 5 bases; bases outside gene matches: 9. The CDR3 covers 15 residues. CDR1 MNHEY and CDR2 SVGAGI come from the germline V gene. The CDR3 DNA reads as TGTGCCAGCAGTCCGGGGAGGGGGCGATATCAGCCCCAGCATTTT. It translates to CASSPGRGRYQPQHF.

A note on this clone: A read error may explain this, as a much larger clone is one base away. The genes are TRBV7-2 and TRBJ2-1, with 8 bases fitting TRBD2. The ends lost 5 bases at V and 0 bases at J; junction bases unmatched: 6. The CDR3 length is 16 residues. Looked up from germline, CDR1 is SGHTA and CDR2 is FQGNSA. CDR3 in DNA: TGTGCCAGCAGCCCCCTACTAGCGGCCTCCTACAATGAGCAGTTCTTC. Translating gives CASSPLLAASYNEQFF.

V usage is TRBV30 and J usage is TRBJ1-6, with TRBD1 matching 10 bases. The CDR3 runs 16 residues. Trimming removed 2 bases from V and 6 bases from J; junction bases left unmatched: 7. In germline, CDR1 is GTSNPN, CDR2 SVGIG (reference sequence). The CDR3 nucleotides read TGTGCCTGGAGTCCCTGGGACAGGGGAGGTAATTCACCCCTCCACTTT. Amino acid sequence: CAWSPWDRGGNSPLHF.

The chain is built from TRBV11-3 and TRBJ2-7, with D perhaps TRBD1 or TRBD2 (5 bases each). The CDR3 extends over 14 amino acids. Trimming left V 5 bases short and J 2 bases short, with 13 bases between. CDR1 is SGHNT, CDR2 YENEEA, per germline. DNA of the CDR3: TGTGCCAGCAGCCGAGGGGACCGAGCCTACGAGCAGTACTTC. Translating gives CASSRGDRAYEQYF.

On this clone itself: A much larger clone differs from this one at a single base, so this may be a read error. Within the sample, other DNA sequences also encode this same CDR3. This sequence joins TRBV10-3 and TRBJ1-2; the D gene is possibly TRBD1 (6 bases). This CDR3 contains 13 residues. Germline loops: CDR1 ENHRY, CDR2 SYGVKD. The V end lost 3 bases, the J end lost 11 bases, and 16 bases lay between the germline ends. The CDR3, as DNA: TGTGCCATCAGTGAAGGACAGATTGCTGGTTACACCTTC. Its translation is CAISEGQIAGYTF.

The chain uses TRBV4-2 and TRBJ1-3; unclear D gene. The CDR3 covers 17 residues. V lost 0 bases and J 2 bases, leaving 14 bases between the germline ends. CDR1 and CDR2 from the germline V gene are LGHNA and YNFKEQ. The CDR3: CASSQDGPGLTGNTIYF. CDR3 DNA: TGTGCCAGCAGCCAAGATGGCCCCGGATTAACTGGAAACACCATATATTTT.

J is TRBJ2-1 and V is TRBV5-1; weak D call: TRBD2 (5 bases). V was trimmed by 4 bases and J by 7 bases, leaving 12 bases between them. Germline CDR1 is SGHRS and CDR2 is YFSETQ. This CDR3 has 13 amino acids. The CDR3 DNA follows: TGCGCCAGCAGCGTCATGGACTTGAATGAGCAGTTCTTC. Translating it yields CASSVMDLNEQFF.

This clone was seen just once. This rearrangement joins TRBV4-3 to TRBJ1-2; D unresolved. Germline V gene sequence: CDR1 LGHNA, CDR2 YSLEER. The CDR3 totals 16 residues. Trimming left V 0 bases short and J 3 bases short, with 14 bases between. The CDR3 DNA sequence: TGCGCCAGCAGCCAAGATCTTACCGACCCGGACTATGGCTACACCTTC. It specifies CASSQDLTDPDYGYTF.

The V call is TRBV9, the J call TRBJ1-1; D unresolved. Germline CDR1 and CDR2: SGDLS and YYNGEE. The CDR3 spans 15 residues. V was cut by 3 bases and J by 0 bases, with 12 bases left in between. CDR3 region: CASSGGTVLNTEAFF. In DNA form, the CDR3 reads TGTGCCAGCAGCGGTGGAACAGTCCTGAACACTGAAGCTTTCTTT.

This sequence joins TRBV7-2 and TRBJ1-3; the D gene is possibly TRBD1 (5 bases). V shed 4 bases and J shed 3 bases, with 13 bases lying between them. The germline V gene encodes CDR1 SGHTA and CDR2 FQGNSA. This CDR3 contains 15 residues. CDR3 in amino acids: CASSSAGISGNTIYF. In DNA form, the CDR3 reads TGTGCCAGCAGCTCAGCAGGGATTAGTGGAAACACCATATATTTT.

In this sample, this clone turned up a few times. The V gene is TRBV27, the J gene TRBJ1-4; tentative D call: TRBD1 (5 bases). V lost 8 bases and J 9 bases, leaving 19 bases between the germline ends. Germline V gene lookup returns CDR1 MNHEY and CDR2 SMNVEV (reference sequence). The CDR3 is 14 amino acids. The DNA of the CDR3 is TGTGCCAGCTCACTGACAGCCACCGATCAAAAACTGTTTTTT. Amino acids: CASSLTATDQKLFF.

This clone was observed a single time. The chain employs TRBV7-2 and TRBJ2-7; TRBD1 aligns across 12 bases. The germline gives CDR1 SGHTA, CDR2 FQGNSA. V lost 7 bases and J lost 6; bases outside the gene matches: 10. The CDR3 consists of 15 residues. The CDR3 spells CASKPGTGGNFEQYF. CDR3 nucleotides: TGTGCCAGCAAACCCGGGACAGGGGGCAATTTCGAGCAGTACTTC.

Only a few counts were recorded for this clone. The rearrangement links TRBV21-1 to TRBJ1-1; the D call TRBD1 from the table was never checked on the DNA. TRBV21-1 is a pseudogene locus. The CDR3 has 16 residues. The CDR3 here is CASSELGSGDDTEAFF. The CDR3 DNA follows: TGTGCCAGCAGCGAGTTAGGATCAGGGGATGACACTGAAGCTTTCTTT.

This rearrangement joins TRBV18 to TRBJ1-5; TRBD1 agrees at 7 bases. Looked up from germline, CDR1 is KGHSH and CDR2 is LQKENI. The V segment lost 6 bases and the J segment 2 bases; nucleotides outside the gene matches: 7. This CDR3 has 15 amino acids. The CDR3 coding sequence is TGTGCCAGCTCCCGTCCCGGGACAGGCAATCAGCCCCAGCATTTT. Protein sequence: CASSRPGTGNQPQHF.

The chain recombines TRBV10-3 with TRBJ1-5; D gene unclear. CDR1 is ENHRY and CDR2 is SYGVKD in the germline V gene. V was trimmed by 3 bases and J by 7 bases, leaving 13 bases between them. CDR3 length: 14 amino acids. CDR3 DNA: TGTGCCATCAGTGACGTCCGGGCGGGGCAGCCCCAGCATTTT. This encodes CAISDVRAGQPQHF.

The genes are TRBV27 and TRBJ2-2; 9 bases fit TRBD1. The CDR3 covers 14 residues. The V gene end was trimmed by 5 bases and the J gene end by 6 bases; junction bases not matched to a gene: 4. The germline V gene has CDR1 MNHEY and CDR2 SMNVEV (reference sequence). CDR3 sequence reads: CASSQRQGAGELFF. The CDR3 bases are TGTGCCAGCAGTCAGAGACAGGGGGCCGGGGAGCTGTTTTTT.

The CDR3 bases are TGCGCCAGCAGCTTGGCCCCGGGTAGGGACTATGGCTACACCTTC. Translated: CASSLAPGRDYGYTF. The J gene is TRBJ1-2, the V gene TRBV5-1; D gene uncertain. Germline assignment: CDR1 SGHRS and CDR2 YFSETQ. V was pared by 0 bases and J by 3 bases, with 12 bases between. The CDR3 runs 15 residues.

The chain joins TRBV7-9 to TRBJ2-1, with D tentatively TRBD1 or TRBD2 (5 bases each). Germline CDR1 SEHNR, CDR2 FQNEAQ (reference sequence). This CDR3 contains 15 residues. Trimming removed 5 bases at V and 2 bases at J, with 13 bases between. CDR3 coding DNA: TGTGCCAGCAGCAAAGGCCGGGGCACCTACAATGAGCAGTTCTTC. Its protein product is CASSKGRGTYNEQFF. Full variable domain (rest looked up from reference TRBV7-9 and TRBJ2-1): DTGVSQNPRHKITKRGQNVTFRCDPISEHNRLYWYRQTLGQGPEFLTYFQNEAQLEKSRLLSDRFSAERPKGSFSTLEIQRTEQGDSAMYLCASSKGRGTYNEQFFGPGTRLTVL.

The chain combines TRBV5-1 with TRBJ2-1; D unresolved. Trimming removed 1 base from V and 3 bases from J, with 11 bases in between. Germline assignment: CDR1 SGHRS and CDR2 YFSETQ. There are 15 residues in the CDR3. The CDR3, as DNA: TGCGCCAGCAGCTTGAGCGCCGCCGGCTACAATGAGCAGTTCTTC. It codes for CASSLSAAGYNEQFF.

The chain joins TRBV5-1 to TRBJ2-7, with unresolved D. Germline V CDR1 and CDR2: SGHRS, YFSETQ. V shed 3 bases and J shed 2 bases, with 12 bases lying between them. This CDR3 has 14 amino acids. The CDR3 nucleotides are TGCGCCAGCAGCTATTGGCCCAGGACCTACGAGCAGTACTTC. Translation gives CASSYWPRTYEQYF.

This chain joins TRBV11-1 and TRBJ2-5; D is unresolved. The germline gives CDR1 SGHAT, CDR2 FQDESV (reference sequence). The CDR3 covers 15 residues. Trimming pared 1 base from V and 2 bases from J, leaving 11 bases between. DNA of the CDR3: TGTGCCAGCAGCTTAGTGGTACAGACACAAGAGACCCAGTACTTC. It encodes CASSLVVQTQETQYF.